The 12 T cell receptor beta chains reported below all come from one sample, sequenced in a study of blood T cell repertoires in COVID-19. TCRdb's copy holds only in-frame clones and misses some; the assay was immunoSEQ multiplex PCR. The sample yields approximately 160,000 clones, around 86% seen once. The sequenced material came from peripheral blood. All receptors come from a man between 70 and 80 years old who had recovered from COVID-19.

This chain uses TRBV27 with TRBJ1-4, with 9 bases matching TRBD1. V lost 6 bases to trimming and J lost 8 bases; unmatched junction nucleotides: 7. In germline, CDR1 is MNHEY, CDR2 SMNVEV (reference sequence). The CDR3 spans 14 residues. CDR3 bases: TGTGCCAGCAGGATACAGGGGGCTGGAGAAAAACTGTTTTTT. Residues: CASRIQGAGEKLFF.

This clone was seen only once. The chain couples TRBV18 to TRBJ2-4; D gene uncertain. The germline V gene has CDR1 KGHSH and CDR2 LQKENI. V was cut by 3 bases and J by 2 bases, with 11 bases left in between. The CDR3 totals 15 residues. The CDR3 sequence: CASSPGLGTKNIQYF. Here the CDR3 DNA reads TGTGCCAGCTCACCTGGGCTGGGTACCAAAAACATTCAGTACTTC.

Only a few counts were recorded for this clone. The chain is built from TRBV3-1 (or the pseudogene TRBV3-2) and TRBJ1-5; D gene uncertain. Per germline, CDR1 LGHDT and CDR2 YNNKEL (reference sequence). The CDR3 runs 15 residues. V gave up 2 bases and J gave up 2 bases, with 10 bases separating them. This CDR3 reads CASSQLTTCNQPQHF. Written as DNA, the CDR3 is TGTGCCAGCAGCCAACTGACGACATGCAATCAGCCCCAGCATTTT.

This clone was recorded only once. The CDR3 is CASSLGQINEQFF. In nucleotides, the CDR3 is TGTGCCAGCAGCTTAGGACAGATAAATGAGCAGTTCTTC. The chain carries TRBV7-2 and TRBJ2-1, with D tentatively TRBD1 (5 bases). The CDR3 totals 13 residues. Per the germline V gene, CDR1 is SGHTA and CDR2 is FQGNSA. Trimming took off 1 base at V and 7 bases at J, with 8 bases between the two ends.

The count of this clone is one. The J gene is TRBJ1-6, the V gene TRBV6-5; D may be TRBD1 (5 bases). The CDR3 loop spans 13 amino acids. Germline V gene sequence: CDR1 MNHEY, CDR2 SVGAGI. V was pared by 7 bases and J by 10 bases, with 14 bases between. CDR3 in DNA: TGTGCCAGCACTAGATCGGGGGACTCACCCCTCCACTTT. As protein: CASTRSGDSPLHF.

This chain connects TRBV9 to TRBJ2-1; 10 bases agree with TRBD2. This CDR3 comprises 16 residues. Germline lookup yields CDR1 SGDLS and CDR2 YYNGEE. The V gene end was trimmed by 0 bases and the J gene end by 9 bases; junction bases not matched to a gene: 9. CDR3 in DNA: TGTGCCAGCAGCGTAGCGGCTAGCGGGAGTGATGGTGAGCAGTTCTTC. Residues: CASSVAASGSDGEQFF.

This clone was counted between two and nine times. The chain joins TRBV30 to TRBJ2-3, with 11 bases fitting TRBD2. The CDR3 is made up of 16 amino acids. Trimming took 5 bases from V and 4 from J; bases not matched to a gene: 11. Germline V lookup: CDR1 GTSNPN, CDR2 SVGIG (reference sequence). The CDR3 loop reads CAWSLASGRTADTQYF. The CDR3 DNA is TGTGCCTGGTCTTTGGCTAGCGGGAGGACCGCAGATACGCAGTATTTT.

There are a few counts of this clone. The chain uses TRBV5-1 and TRBJ2-1, with TRBD2 matching 14 bases. The CDR3 runs 17 residues. V lost 0 bases and J lost 7; bases outside the gene matches: 6. Per the germline V gene, CDR1 is SGHRS and CDR2 is YFSETQ. CDR3 region: CASSLAGTSGRMNEQFF. CDR3 sequence (DNA): TGCGCCAGCAGCTTGGCCGGGACTAGCGGGAGAATGAATGAGCAGTTCTTC.

The CDR3 reads CAWSVRSGINIQYF. The DNA for the CDR3 is TGTGCCTGGAGTGTACGGAGCGGGATTAACATTCAGTACTTC. This chain connects TRBV30 to TRBJ2-4; 7 bases match TRBD2. The V gene end was trimmed by 0 bases and the J gene end by 7 bases; junction bases not matched to a gene: 6. The CDR3 totals 14 residues. Per the germline V gene, CDR1 is GTSNPN and CDR2 is SVGIG (reference sequence). The whole variable domain, filled in from reference TRBV30 and TRBJ2-4, reads SQTIHQWPATLVQPVGSPLSLECTVEGTSNPNLYWYRQAAGRGLQLLFYSVGIGQISSEVPQNLSASRPQDRQFILSSKKLLLSDSGFYLCAWSVRSGINIQYFGAGTRLSVL.

The CDR3 DNA sequence: TGTGCCAGCAGTTCTAGCGGGGGATCCTACGAGCAGTACTTC. Translation gives CASSSSGGSYEQYF. V and J are TRBV6-6 and TRBJ2-7, with TRBD2 matching 10 bases. The CDR3 has 14 amino acids. Germline assignment: CDR1 MNHNY and CDR2 SVGAGI (reference sequence). Unmatched junction bases numbered 1, after V lost 4 bases and J lost 1 base.

The rearrangement joins TRBV7-6 to TRBJ2-2; possible D gene TRBD2, 6 bases. Germline CDR1 is SGHVS and CDR2 is FNYEAQ. With 4 bases removed from V and 1 base from J, the gap between germline ends came to 16 bases. The CDR3 totals 17 residues. The CDR3 region is CASSSRGRRENTGELFF. The CDR3 coding sequence is TGTGCCAGCAGCTCCCGGGGGAGGCGGGAGAACACCGGGGAGCTGTTTTTT.

V is TRBV7-2 and J is TRBJ1-2; D gene unclear. Germline lookup yields CDR1 SGHTA and CDR2 FQGNSA. The CDR3 has 15 residues. Deletions cut 0 bases from V and 2 bases from J, with 10 bases between. The DNA for the CDR3 is TGTGCCAGCAGCTTAGCTACCGGGTCCAACTATGGCTACACCTTC. This encodes CASSLATGSNYGYTF.